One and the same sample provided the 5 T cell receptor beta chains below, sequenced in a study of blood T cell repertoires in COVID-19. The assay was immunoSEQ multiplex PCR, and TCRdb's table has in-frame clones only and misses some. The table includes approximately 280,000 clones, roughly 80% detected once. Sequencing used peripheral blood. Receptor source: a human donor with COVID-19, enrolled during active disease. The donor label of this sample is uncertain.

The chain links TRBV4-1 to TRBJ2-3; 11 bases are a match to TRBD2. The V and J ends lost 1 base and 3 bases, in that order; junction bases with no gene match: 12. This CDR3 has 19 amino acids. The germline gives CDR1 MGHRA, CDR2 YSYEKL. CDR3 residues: CASSQGWASGRLETDTQYF. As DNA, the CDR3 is TGCGCCAGCAGCCAAGGGTGGGCTAGCGGGAGGTTAGAGACAGATACGCAGTATTTT.

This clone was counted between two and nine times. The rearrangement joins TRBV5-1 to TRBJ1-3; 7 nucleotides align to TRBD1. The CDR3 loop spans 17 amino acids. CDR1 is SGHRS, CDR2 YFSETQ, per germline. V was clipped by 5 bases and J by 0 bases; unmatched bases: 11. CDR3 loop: CASRAAYRGPSGNTIYF. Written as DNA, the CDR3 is TGCGCCAGCAGGGCGGCCTACAGGGGCCCCTCTGGAAACACCATATATTTT. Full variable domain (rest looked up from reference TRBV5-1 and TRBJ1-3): KAGVTQTPRYLIKTRGQQVTLSCSPISGHRSVSWYQQTPGQGLQFLFEYFSETQRNKGNFPGRFSGRQFSNSRSEMNVSTLELGDSALYLCASRAAYRGPSGNTIYFGEGSWLTVV.

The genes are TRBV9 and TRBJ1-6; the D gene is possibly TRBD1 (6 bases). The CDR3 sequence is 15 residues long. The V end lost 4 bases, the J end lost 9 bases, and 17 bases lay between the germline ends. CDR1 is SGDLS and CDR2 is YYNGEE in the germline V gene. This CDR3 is CASSLVDRFGSPLHF. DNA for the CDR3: TGTGCCAGCAGCTTAGTAGACAGGTTTGGTTCACCCCTCCACTTT.

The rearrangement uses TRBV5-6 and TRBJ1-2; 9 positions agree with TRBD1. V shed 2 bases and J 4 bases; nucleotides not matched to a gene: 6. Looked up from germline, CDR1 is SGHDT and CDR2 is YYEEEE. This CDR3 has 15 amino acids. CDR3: CASSFLDRGSYGYTF. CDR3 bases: TGTGCCAGCAGCTTCCTGGACAGGGGATCCTATGGCTACACCTTC.

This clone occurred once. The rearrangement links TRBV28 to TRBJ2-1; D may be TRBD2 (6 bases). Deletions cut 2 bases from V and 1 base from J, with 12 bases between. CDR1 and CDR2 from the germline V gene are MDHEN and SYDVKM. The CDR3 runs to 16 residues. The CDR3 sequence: CASSLGGGTSYNEQFF. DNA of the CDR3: TGTGCCAGCAGTTTAGGAGGAGGGACTTCCTACAATGAGCAGTTCTTC.